A selection of T cell receptor beta chains follows, all from one sample in a study of T cells in Graves' hyperthyroidism and ophthalmopathy. TCRdb processed the multiplex PCR reads anew with MiXCR; each CDR3 protein has one entry. The data show more than 300,000 distinct CDR3 sequences, roughly 14% seen once. The sample comprised blood. The receptors come from a woman in her thirties with Graves' ophthalmopathy. CDR3s include the opening cysteine and the closing phenylalanine or tryptophan. The D gene is left open where the match is weak. Size values are once, few and many counts, or a class for expanded clones, and some rows have none.

v_call: TRBV7-3
j_call: TRBJ2-1
clone_size: .
d_call: TRBD2
cdr3_nt: TGTGCCAGCAGCTTACGGCGGGGGGGGCGGGTAGGGGAGCAGTTCTTC
cdr3_aa: CASSLRRGGRVGEQFF

v_call: TRBV12-3/TRBV12-4
j_call: TRBJ2-2
clone_size: few
d_call: .
cdr3_nt: TGTGCCAGCAGTCCTACTCTCGCGAACACCGGGGAGCTGTTTTTT
cdr3_aa: CASSPTLANTGELFF

v_call: TRBV3-1
j_call: TRBJ2-7
clone_size: many
d_call: TRBD2
cdr3_nt: TGTGCCAGCAGCCAATCCGGGGGGATCGACGAGCAGTACTTC
cdr3_aa: CASSQSGGIDEQYF

v_call: TRBV30
j_call: TRBJ2-1
clone_size: many
d_call: .
cdr3_nt: TGTGCCTGGAGTGTACTGACGGGGACAACCTACAATGAGCAGTTCTTC
cdr3_aa: CAWSVLTGTTYNEQFF

v_call: TRBV5-4
j_call: TRBJ2-2
clone_size: .
d_call: TRBD2
cdr3_nt: TGTGCCAGCTCACCTCCAGGACTAGCGGGACCTGGAAGGACCGGGGAGCTGTTTTTT
cdr3_aa: CASSPPGLAGPGRTGELFF

v_call: TRBV6-1
j_call: TRBJ1-1
clone_size: many
d_call: .
cdr3_nt: TGTGCCAGCAGTATCGGACCGGATGAAGCTTTCTTT
cdr3_aa: CASSIGPDEAFF

v_call: TRBV28
j_call: TRBJ2-7
clone_size: many
d_call: .
cdr3_nt: TGTGCCAGCAGTTGGTTCCTCGTCCTTTGTGGGGGGGCCTCCTACGAGCAGTACTTC
cdr3_aa: CASSWFLVLCGGASYEQYF

v_call: TRBV6-1
j_call: TRBJ1-1
clone_size: many
d_call: .
cdr3_nt: TGTGCCAGCAATAAAAGACAGGTTGTCAACACTGAAGCTTTCTTT
cdr3_aa: CASNKRQVVNTEAFF

v_call: TRBV19
j_call: TRBJ1-1
clone_size: .
d_call: .
cdr3_nt: TGTGCCAGTAGTATACGCCCAGCCGGGGGGAAGAACACTGAAGCTTTCTTT
cdr3_aa: CASSIRPAGGKNTEAFF

v_call: TRBV11-2
j_call: TRBJ2-3
clone_size: many
d_call: .
cdr3_nt: TGTGCCAGCAGCTTAGATTTAAAGGGCCAGGGGAAACACGGCACAGATACGCAGTATTTT
cdr3_aa: CASSLDLKGQGKHGTDTQYF

v_call: TRBV12-5
j_call: TRBJ1-2
clone_size: many
d_call: TRBD1
cdr3_nt: TGTGCTAGTGGTTTGGGACAGGGGGTTATCTATGGCTACACCTTC
cdr3_aa: CASGLGQGVIYGYTF

v_call: TRBV10-3
j_call: TRBJ2-2
clone_size: .
d_call: .
cdr3_nt: TGTGCCATCAGGTTTGGGGGAGACACCGGGGAGCTGTTTTTT
cdr3_aa: CAIRFGGDTGELFF

v_call: TRBV7-9
j_call: TRBJ2-3
clone_size: many
d_call: TRBD2
cdr3_nt: TGTGCCAGCAGCTCGAGACCCGACCTAGCGGGGATCACAGATACGCAGTATTTT
cdr3_aa: CASSSRPDLAGITDTQYF